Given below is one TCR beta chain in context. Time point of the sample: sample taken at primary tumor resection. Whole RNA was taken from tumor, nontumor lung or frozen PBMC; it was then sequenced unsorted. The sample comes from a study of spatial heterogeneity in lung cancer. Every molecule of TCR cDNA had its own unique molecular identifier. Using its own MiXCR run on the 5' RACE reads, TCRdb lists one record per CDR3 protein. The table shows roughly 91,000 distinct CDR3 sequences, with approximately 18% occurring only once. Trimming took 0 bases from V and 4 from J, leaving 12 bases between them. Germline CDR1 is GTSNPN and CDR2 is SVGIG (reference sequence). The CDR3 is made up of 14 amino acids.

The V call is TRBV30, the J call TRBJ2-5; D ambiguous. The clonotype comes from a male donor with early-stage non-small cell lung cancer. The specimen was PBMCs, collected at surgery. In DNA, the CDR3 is TGTGCCTGGAGTGTAGTAGATTTGTCAGAGACCCAGTACTTC. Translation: CAWSVVDLSETQYF. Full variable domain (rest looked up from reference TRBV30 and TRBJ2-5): SQTIHQWPATLVQPVGSPLSLECTVEGTSNPNLYWYRQAAGRGLQLLFYSVGIGQISSEVPQNLSASRPQDRQFILSSKKLLLSDSGFYLCAWSVVDLSETQYFGPGTRLLVL.